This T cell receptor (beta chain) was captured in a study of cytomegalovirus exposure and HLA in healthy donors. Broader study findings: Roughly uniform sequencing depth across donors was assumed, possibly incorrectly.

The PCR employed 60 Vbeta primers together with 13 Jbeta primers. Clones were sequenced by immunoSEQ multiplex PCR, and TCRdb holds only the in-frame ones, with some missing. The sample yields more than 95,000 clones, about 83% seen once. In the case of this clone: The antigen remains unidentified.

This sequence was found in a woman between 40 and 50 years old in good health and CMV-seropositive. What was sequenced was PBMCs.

CDR3 bases: TGCAGCGTTGCAGTACAGGGGGCCGGGGATACGCAGTATTTT. Translated, it gives CSVAVQGAGDTQYF. The V and J genes are TRBV29-1 and TRBJ2-3; 9 nucleotides agree with TRBD1. In germline, CDR1 is SQVTM, CDR2 ANQGSEA. The length of the CDR3 is 14 residues. V shed 4 bases and J 6 bases; nucleotides not matched to a gene: 8.